The entry below describes one TCR beta chain. This clone's antigen is unknown. Nothing much larger sits one base from this clone, and base qualities are not available. These data belong to a study of blood T cell repertoires in COVID-19 (TCRdb year 2020). Broadly, across the study: Samples covering the acute and convalescent phases of COVID-19 were provided by collaborators in the United States, Italy and Spain. The repertoires were made available in a free public database intended to serve as a resource for research on the immune response to SARS-CoV-2. The material from the prospective study consisted of cDNA or gDNA derived from T cells, B-cell-depleted T cells, or PBMCs. Samples came from the ongoing ImmuneRACE study (first 160 participants) plus 1,254 subjects from 6 global collaborators. Where available, HLA class I and class II types were obtained from metadata supplied by the sample provider rather than from assay-based typing. Nearly every sample came with metadata listing a de-identified subject ID, COVID-19 status, age in years and sex. Deeply sampled blood TCRbeta repertoires from subjects exposed to, actively infected with, or recovered from COVID-19 were included in the dataset.

General study outcomes and caveats: The amount of clinical and demographic metadata varied by source and participant and was provided uncurated.

One collaborating source in Seattle enrolled patients during active infection and followed them longitudinally through the course of disease. Whole blood was collected in K2EDTA tubes by collaborating institutions according to the institutions' own protocols. For TCRbeta analysis, collaborator samples were shipped as frozen whole blood, as isolated PBMCs, or as DNA extracted from either sample type. TCRbeta CDR3 regions were amplified from genomic DNA by means of the immunoSEQ Assay, a bias-controlled multiplex PCR. The authors processed their data as follows. The number of nucleated cells in each sample was estimated by amplification of reference gene primers within the assay. To quantify the absolute abundance of each unique TCRbeta CDR3 rearrangement, sequence reads were collapsed and filtered. For each sample, productive Simpson clonality was calculated as the square root of Simpson's diversity index over productive rearrangements. The table comes from immuneACCESS by way of TCRdb, which keeps in-frame sequences with V and J called. Part of the clones is missing from these tables; in studies checked, under half for an unresolved V gene and the rest for unknown reasons. That table furnishes V, J and clone size, whereas the DNA furnished D and trimming. This sample lists tens of thousands of clones; around 90% were detected once. The top ten hold 3.4% of the sample.

CDR1 and CDR2, per the germline V gene, are SGDLS and YYNGEE. V has 0 bases trimmed and J has 0 bases trimmed; junction bases matching no gene number 9. CDR3 length: 18 amino acids, cysteine to phenylalanine. CDR3 DNA is the only sequence kept; it has 54 bases, read in frame from the first base. This sequence uses TRBV9 and TRBJ2-1; 7 of the junction bases match TRBD2. This clonotype was obtained from a woman in her fifties or sixties with COVID-19, enrolled during active disease. The sample comprised peripheral blood. The CDR3 here reads CASSVGVSGFPSYNEQFF. The DNA is TGTGCCAGCAGCGTAGGGGTTAGCGGGTTCCCCTCCTACAATGAGCAGTTCTTC.